This T cell receptor beta chain was identified during a study of T cell changes during pregnancy in multiple sclerosis. The germline V gene has CDR1 MNHEY and CDR2 SMNVEV (reference sequence). Trimming cost V 8 bases and J 4 bases, with 15 bases left between them. The CDR3 runs 14 residues. The method was immunoSEQ multiplex PCR; TCRdb's version includes in-frame clones alone and lacks a portion of them. The sample has about 83,000 clones, roughly nine tenths seen once. This rearrangement joins TRBV27 to TRBJ1-3; no definite D call. This sequence was found in a female donor in good health, serving as a control in a pregnancy study. Some clones in this sample may be carry-over from other donors' samples. Sequencing used PBMCs, obtained in the first trimester of pregnancy. In nucleotides, the CDR3 is TGTGCCAGCGCCGCGGTAAGAGCGGGAAACACCATATATTTT. This encodes CASAAVRAGNTIYF.